This T cell receptor (beta chain) was documented in a study of neurological immune-mediated disorders. Germline CDR1 is SGHDT and CDR2 is YYEEEE. V gave up 2 bases and J gave up 0 bases; unmatched junction bases: 9. This CDR3 region has 17 residues. MiXCR was run by TCRdb on the 5' RACE reads, yielding one entry per CDR3 protein. Seen here are more than 70,000 distinct CDR3 sequences, roughly 15% observed once, and the top ten hold 15% to 17%. Ten or more counts support this clonotype. Its antigen is unidentified. General study findings and limits: The study found no CDR3 amino acid sequences shared by expanded clones across subjects, suggesting private repertoires in all groups.

The TCR was taken from a woman between 35 and 50 years old in good health. The sequencing input was PBMCs. V and J are TRBV5-6 and TRBJ1-1; 8 bases line up with TRBD1. DNA of the CDR3: TGTGCCAGCAGCTTAATGGCGACAGGGGATATGAACACTGAAGCTTTCTTT. Translating it yields CASSLMATGDMNTEAFF.